This TCR beta chain was captured by sequencing in a study of cytomegalovirus exposure and HLA in healthy donors. Overall study findings and caveats: In a later analysis, a genetic analysis reported fewer productive-TCR N-insertions in an Asian-associated ancestry cluster than the cohort average. Reportedly, HLA-A and HLA-B alleles of most subjects were accurately predicted from TCR beta. Available immune exposure information was restricted to CMV serostatus only. Roughly uniform sequencing depth across donors was assumed, possibly incorrectly.

On this clone itself: Its specificity is not known.

In the PCR, 60 Vbeta and 13 Jbeta primers were used. The protocol was immunoSEQ multiplex PCR, while the TCRdb copy is restricted to in-frame clones and leaves out a portion. The sample carries tens of thousands of clones, just under 80% recorded once. The CDR3 consists of 16 residues. With 4 bases clipped from V and 5 bases from J, the junction kept 7 bases outside the gene matches. Germline CDR1 LNHDA, CDR2 SQIVND (reference sequence). The origin of this receptor is a man aged 35 to 55 in good health and CMV-seronegative. The genes are TRBV19 and TRBJ2-3; 12 bases line up with TRBD2. The source material was PBMCs. This CDR3 reads CASSRLAGVGGDTQYF. The CDR3 nucleotides read TGTGCCAGTAGTAGACTAGCGGGAGTGGGGGGAGATACGCAGTATTTT.